The 2 T cell receptor beta chains in this list originate from one sample, sequenced in a study of blood T cell repertoires in COVID-19. Here immunoSEQ multiplex PCR was the method, and the copy in TCRdb shows in-frame clones only, minus some. The sample includes about 55,000 clones, 73% of them seen just once. Material for sequencing was peripheral blood. All receptors come from a woman aged 70 to 79 with acute or convalescent COVID-19.

This clone has just a few counts. The chain couples TRBV14 to TRBJ2-7, with TRBD2 identical over 8 bases. The CDR3 spans 15 residues. The trim removed 4 bases at V and 2 bases at J, leaving 7 bases unmatched. Germline CDR1 and CDR2: SGHDN and FVKESK. The CDR3 DNA sequence: TGTGCCAGCAGCCTTTATGGACTAGCCACCTACGAGCAGTACTTC. Its protein product is CASSLYGLATYEQYF.

This rearrangement joins TRBV7-2 to TRBJ1-2; D not certain. The V gene's germline CDR1 is SGHTA and CDR2 FQGNSA. The V gene lost 0 bases and the J gene lost 7 bases, with 21 bases spanning the gap. The CDR3 has 17 residues. CDR3 nucleotides: TGTGCCAGCAGCTTAGCCGGGAGCCGCCGACTAAACGGTGGCTACACCTTC. It specifies CASSLAGSRRLNGGYTF.